Shown below are 23 T cell receptor beta chains from a single sample sequenced in a study of technical replicates of blood from a few donors. TCRdb's copy holds only in-frame clones and misses some; the assay was immunoSEQ multiplex PCR. The sample lists under 90,000 clones; around 94% were seen once. Sequences were obtained from T cells isolated from PBMCs. The receptors come from a human donor in good health.

The chain links TRBV5-6 to TRBJ2-1, with 9 bases matching TRBD2. V was pared by 3 bases and J by 8 bases, with 12 bases of the junction left unmatched. There are 16 residues in the CDR3. The germline gives CDR1 SGHDT, CDR2 YYEEEE. The CDR3 loop reads CASSSLRASGTHEQFF. For the CDR3, the DNA is TGTGCCAGCAGCTCCCTCCGGGCTAGCGGGACCCATGAGCAGTTCTTC.

J is TRBJ2-1 and V is TRBV28; 8 bases align to TRBD2. The V gene end was trimmed by 4 bases and the J gene end by 6 bases; junction bases not matched to a gene: 14. Germline values: CDR1 MDHEN, CDR2 SYDVKM. The CDR3 totals 17 residues. For the CDR3, the DNA is TGTGCCAGCAGTTCCCGAGGCTGGGCTAGCGGGTCCAATGAGCAGTTCTTC. Translating it yields CASSSRGWASGSNEQFF.

The chain carries TRBV11-2 and TRBJ2-2; tentatively, D is TRBD2 (7 bases). Trimming took off 0 bases at V and 0 bases at J, with 17 bases between the two ends. The CDR3 covers 19 residues. Germline assignment: CDR1 SGHAT and CDR2 FQNNGV. CDR3 in amino acids: CASSLEGGVRLANTGELFF. The CDR3 DNA reads TGTGCCAGCAGCTTAGAAGGGGGGGTTAGACTCGCGAACACCGGGGAGCTGTTTTTT. The full variable domain, with the rest looked up from reference TRBV11-2 and TRBJ2-2, is EAGVAQSPRYKIIEKRQSVAFWCNPISGHATLYWYQQILGQGPKLLIQFQNNGVVDDSQLPKDRFSAERLKGVDSTLKIQPAKLEDSAVYLCASSLEGGVRLANTGELFFGEGSRLTVL.

This chain joins TRBV6-1 and TRBJ2-1, with D hard to call. Trimming left V 8 bases short and J 8 bases short, with 13 bases between. CDR3 length: 12 amino acids. CDR1 and CDR2 from the germline V gene are MNHNS and SASEGT. Here the CDR3 DNA reads TGTGCCAGCTATTTTCCCCGGGATGAGCAGTTCTTC. Translated, it gives CASYFPRDEQFF.

The CDR3 is CASSTHRDDEQYF. The CDR3 nucleotides are TGTGCCAGCAGCACCCACAGGGACGACGAGCAGTACTTC. The chain joins TRBV9 to TRBJ2-7; a possible D gene is TRBD1 (6 bases). V lost 4 bases to trimming and J lost 5 bases, with 13 bases between them. The CDR3 is 13 amino acids. Germline CDR1 is SGDLS and CDR2 is YYNGEE.

V gene TRBV5-1 combines with J gene TRBJ1-1; 7 nucleotides match TRBD1. The CDR3 has 14 amino acids. CDR1 and CDR2 (germline): SGHRS, YFSETQ. J lost 4 bases, V lost 2 bases, and 5 bases had no gene match. This CDR3 reads CASSFTGVGTEAFF. CDR3 DNA sequence: TGCGCCAGCAGCTTTACAGGGGTGGGCACTGAAGCTTTCTTT.

The chain joins TRBV14 to TRBJ1-1; TRBD1 matches 8 bases. The J segment lost 7 bases and the V segment lost 3 bases, leaving 10 bases of the junction unmatched. This CDR3 has 15 amino acids. CDR1 is SGHDN and CDR2 is FVKESK in the germline V gene. The chain's CDR3 is CASSHLGGRGLEAFF. CDR3 in DNA: TGTGCCAGCAGCCATTTGGGGGGCAGGGGGCTTGAAGCTTTCTTT. Combining the CDR3 with reference TRBV14 and TRBJ1-1 gives the whole variable domain EAGVTQFPSHSVIEKGQTVTLRCDPISGHDNLYWYRRVMGKEIKFLLHFVKESKQDESGMPNNRFLAERTGGTYSTLKVQPAELEDSGVYFCASSHLGGRGLEAFFGQGTRLTVV.

The genes are TRBV6-1 and TRBJ2-7, with a possible D match to TRBD1 (6 bases). CDR1 MNHNS and CDR2 SASEGT come from the germline V gene. This CDR3 is 13 amino acids long. The V end lost 4 bases, the J end lost 6 bases, and 13 bases lay between the germline ends. CDR3 sequence: CASSVQGVGEQYF. The CDR3 nucleotides are TGTGCCAGCAGTGTACAGGGCGTCGGCGAGCAGTACTTC.

In its sample, this clone was seen once. J is TRBJ2-7 and V is TRBV4-1, with 8 bases that match TRBD2. This CDR3 contains 15 residues. Trimming took 2 bases from V and 2 from J; bases not matched to a gene: 5. Germline V gene sequence: CDR1 MGHRA, CDR2 YSYEKL. The CDR3 protein is CASSQKLAEAYEQYF. The DNA of the CDR3 is TGCGCCAGCAGCCAAAAACTAGCGGAGGCCTACGAGCAGTACTTC.

This sequence joins TRBV5-4 and TRBJ2-7; tentative D call: TRBD2 (6 bases). Germline V gene sequence: CDR1 SGHNT, CDR2 YYREEE (reference sequence). V lost 7 bases to trimming and J lost 5 bases, with 19 bases between them. The CDR3 covers 14 residues. The CDR3 loop reads CASHFKTRIHEQYF. CDR3 DNA: TGTGCCAGCCACTTCAAGACTAGGATCCACGAGCAGTACTTC.

CDR3 sequence (DNA): TGTGCCAGCAGCTTGGTTGGGTCTAGCGGGGAATACGAGCAGTACTTC. Translation gives CASSLVGSSGEYEQYF. The chain has TRBV5-6 and TRBJ2-7, with 9 bases aligning to TRBD2. The CDR3 spans 16 residues. Germline-derived CDR1 and CDR2 are SGHDT and YYEEEE. V lost 0 bases to trimming and J lost 4 bases; unmatched junction nucleotides: 8.

V is TRBV5-1 and J is TRBJ2-7; D uncertain. Trimming shortened V by 2 bases and J by 0 bases, and 12 bases separated the two germline ends. The CDR3 length is 15 residues. The germline CDR1 and CDR2 sequences are SGHRS and YFSETQ. The CDR3 here is CASSFSTVPSYEQYF. CDR3 DNA sequence: TGCGCCAGCAGCTTTTCCACTGTTCCCTCCTACGAGCAGTACTTC.

The CDR3 loop reads CASSLGQGASNEQFF. CDR3 sequence (DNA): TGTGCCAGCAGCCTGGGACAGGGGGCGAGTAATGAGCAGTTCTTC. This chain links TRBV7-9 with TRBJ2-1; 12 bases are shared with TRBD1. Germline CDR1 SEHNR, CDR2 FQNEAQ (reference sequence). The J segment lost 7 bases and the V segment lost 5 bases, leaving 6 bases of the junction unmatched. The CDR3 runs to 15 residues.

This sequence joins TRBV7-9 and TRBJ1-2; the match to TRBD1 covers 9 bases. J lost 8 bases, V lost 6 bases, and 22 bases had no gene match. This CDR3 spans 18 amino acids. The germline gives CDR1 SEHNR, CDR2 FQNEAQ (reference sequence). The CDR3 protein is CASSSGPGQGGQYAGYTF. CDR3 in DNA: TGTGCCAGCAGTTCTGGACCGGGACAGGGAGGCCAATATGCCGGCTACACCTTC.

The chain joins TRBV7-6 to TRBJ2-2; 8 positions agree with TRBD1. CDR1 is SGHVS and CDR2 is FNYEAQ in the germline V gene. The CDR3 covers 15 residues. V was pared by 4 bases and J by 8 bases, with 9 bases of the junction left unmatched. This CDR3 is CASSSRGQAWGELFF. In DNA, the CDR3 is TGTGCCAGCAGCTCCAGGGGACAGGCGTGGGGGGAGCTGTTTTTT.

V and J are TRBV4-2 and TRBJ2-7, with unresolved D. V lost 0 bases and J 6 bases, leaving 12 bases between the germline ends. The CDR3 runs 14 residues. Germline values: CDR1 LGHNA, CDR2 YNFKEQ. The CDR3 region is CASSQESTLVEQYF. CDR3 DNA: TGTGCCAGCAGCCAAGAATCGACTCTCGTCGAGCAGTACTTC.

The chain employs TRBV11-2 and TRBJ2-5; possible D gene TRBD1, 6 bases. The CDR3 has 14 amino acids. The V gene's germline CDR1 is SGHAT and CDR2 FQNNGV. V gave up 6 bases and J gave up 4 bases, with 15 bases separating them. CDR3 loop: CASRILTGGETQYF. The DNA for the CDR3 is TGTGCCAGCAGGATATTGACAGGCGGAGAGACCCAGTACTTC. The variable domain in full, completed from reference TRBV11-2 and TRBJ2-5, reads EAGVAQSPRYKIIEKRQSVAFWCNPISGHATLYWYQQILGQGPKLLIQFQNNGVVDDSQLPKDRFSAERLKGVDSTLKIQPAKLEDSAVYLCASRILTGGETQYFGPGTRLLVL.

The sample holds one count of this clone. The rearrangement joins TRBV6-5 to TRBJ1-5, with D unclear. Germline V lookup: CDR1 MNHEY, CDR2 SVGAGI. The V gene lost 0 bases and the J gene lost 4 bases, with 10 bases spanning the gap. The CDR3 has 15 amino acids. This chain's CDR3 is CASSYSWQVNQPQHF. The CDR3 DNA reads TGTGCCAGCAGTTACTCGTGGCAGGTTAATCAGCCCCAGCATTTT.

The rearrangement links TRBV27 to TRBJ1-4; D gene ambiguous. Trimming left V 0 bases short and J 8 bases short, with 10 bases between. CDR3 length: 14 amino acids. CDR1 and CDR2 (germline): MNHEY, SMNVEV (reference sequence). DNA of the CDR3: TGTGCCAGCAGTTTATCTGGGCGAATGGAAAAACTGTTTTTT. It yields the protein CASSLSGRMEKLFF.

This clone was found once. This chain's CDR3 is CASSQVGDQAYEQYF. In DNA form, the CDR3 reads TGCGCCAGCAGCCAAGTCGGGGATCAGGCCTACGAGCAGTACTTC. The chain links TRBV4-1 to TRBJ2-7; D possibly corresponds to TRBD2 (5 bases). V was shortened by 1 base and J by 2 bases, with 12 bases between the two germline ends. The CDR3 sequence is 15 residues long. Germline loops: CDR1 MGHRA, CDR2 YSYEKL.

The chain combines TRBV28 with TRBJ2-7, with 8 bases matching TRBD1. J gave up 1 base and V 7 bases, and 6 bases lay outside the gene matches. The CDR3 is made up of 14 amino acids. Germline assignment: CDR1 MDHEN and CDR2 SYDVKM. CDR3 sequence reads: CASTLDRGSYEQYF. CDR3 nucleotides: TGTGCCAGCACCCTTGACAGGGGATCCTACGAGCAGTACTTC.

The gene calls are TRBV7-9 and TRBJ2-1, with D perhaps matching TRBD2 (7 bases). CDR3 length: 14 residues. Between the trimmed V and J ends, which lost 5 bases and 7 bases, there was a span of 15 bases. Germline V CDR1 and CDR2: SEHNR, FQNEAQ (reference sequence). CDR3 sequence reads: CASSPRGGLNEQFF. The CDR3 coding sequence is TGTGCCAGCAGCCCAAGGGGGGGGTTGAATGAGCAGTTCTTC.

The CDR3 sequence: CASSLRRDSGTEAFF. The CDR3, as DNA: TGTGCCAGCAGCTTGAGAAGGGATAGCGGCACTGAAGCTTTCTTT. V and J are TRBV5-4 and TRBJ1-1, with no clear D. CDR1 and CDR2 (germline): SGHNT, YYREEE (reference sequence). The CDR3 sequence is 15 residues long. Trimming removed 1 base at V and 4 bases at J, with 14 bases between.